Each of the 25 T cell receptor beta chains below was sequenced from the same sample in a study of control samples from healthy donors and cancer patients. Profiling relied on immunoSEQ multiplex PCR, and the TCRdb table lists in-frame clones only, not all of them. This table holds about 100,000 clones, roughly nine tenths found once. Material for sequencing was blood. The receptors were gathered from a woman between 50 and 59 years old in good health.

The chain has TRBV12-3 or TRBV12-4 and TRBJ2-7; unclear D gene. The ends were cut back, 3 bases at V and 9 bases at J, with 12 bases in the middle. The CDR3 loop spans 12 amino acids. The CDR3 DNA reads TGTGCCAGCAGTTTTATCTTCTCTGGGCAGTACTTC. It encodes CASSFIFSGQYF.

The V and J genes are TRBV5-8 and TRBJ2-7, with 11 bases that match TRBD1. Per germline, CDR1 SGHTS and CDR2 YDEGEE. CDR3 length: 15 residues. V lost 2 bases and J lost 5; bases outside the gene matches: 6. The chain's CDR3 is CASSFRDRGGNEQYV. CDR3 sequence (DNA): TGTGCCAGCAGCTTCCGGGACAGGGGGGGGAACGAGCAGTACGTC.

The CDR3 loop reads CASSAGTGGNEQFF. The CDR3 region has the DNA TGTGCCAGCTCAGCCGGGACAGGGGGTAATGAGCAGTTCTTC. The V gene is TRBV18, the J gene TRBJ2-1; 11 bases agree with TRBD1. The CDR3 is 14 residues long. Germline CDR1 KGHSH, CDR2 LQKENI. V shed 5 bases and J 7 bases; nucleotides not matched to a gene: 4.

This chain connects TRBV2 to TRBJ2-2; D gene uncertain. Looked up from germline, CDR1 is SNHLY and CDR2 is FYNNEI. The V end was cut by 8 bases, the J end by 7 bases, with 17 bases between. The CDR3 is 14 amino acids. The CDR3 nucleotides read TGTGCCAGCGGACCCGTGCCTCTGAGCGGGGAGCTGTTTTTT. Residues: CASGPVPLSGELFF.

CDR3 amino acids: CASSVQGAQGEQFF. DNA of the CDR3: TGTGCCAGCAGCGTACAGGGGGCGCAGGGTGAGCAGTTCTTC. This sequence joins TRBV9 and TRBJ2-1; 8 nucleotides agree with TRBD1. This CDR3 comprises 14 residues. The junction had 6 bases not matched to a gene; V was cut back by 1 base and J by 9 bases. Germline V lookup: CDR1 SGDLS, CDR2 YYNGEE. Complete variable domain (other parts from reference TRBV9 and TRBJ2-1): DSGVTQTPKHLITATGQRVTLRCSPRSGDLSVYWYQQSLDQGLQFLIQYYNGEERAKGNILERFSAQQFPDLHSELNLSSLELGDSALYFCASSVQGAQGEQFFGPGTRLTVL.

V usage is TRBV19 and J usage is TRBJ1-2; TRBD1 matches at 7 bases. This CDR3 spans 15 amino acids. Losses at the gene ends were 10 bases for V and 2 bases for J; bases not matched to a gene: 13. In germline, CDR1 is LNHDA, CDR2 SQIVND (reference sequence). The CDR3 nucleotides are TGTGCCACCTTACCCCGGAACAGGGGCAACTATGGCTACACCTTC. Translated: CATLPRNRGNYGYTF.

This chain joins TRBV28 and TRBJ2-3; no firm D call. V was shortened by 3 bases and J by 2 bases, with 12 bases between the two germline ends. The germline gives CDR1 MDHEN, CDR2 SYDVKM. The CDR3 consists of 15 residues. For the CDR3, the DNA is TGTGCCAGCAGTTTGGGTCAGCACAACACAGATACGCAGTATTTT. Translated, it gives CASSLGQHNTDTQYF.

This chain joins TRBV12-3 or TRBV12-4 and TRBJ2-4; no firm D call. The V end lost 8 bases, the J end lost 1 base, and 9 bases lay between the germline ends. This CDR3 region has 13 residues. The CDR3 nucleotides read TGTGCCAGCTCCGGTGAGGCCAAAAACATTCAGTACTTC. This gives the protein CASSGEAKNIQYF.

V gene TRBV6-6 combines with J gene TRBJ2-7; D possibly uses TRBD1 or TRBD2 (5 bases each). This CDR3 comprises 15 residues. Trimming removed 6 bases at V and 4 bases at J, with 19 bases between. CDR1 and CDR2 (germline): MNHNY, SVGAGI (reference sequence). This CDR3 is CASRKLKGPIYEQYF. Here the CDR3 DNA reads TGTGCCAGCAGGAAATTAAAGGGACCTATTTACGAGCAGTACTTC.

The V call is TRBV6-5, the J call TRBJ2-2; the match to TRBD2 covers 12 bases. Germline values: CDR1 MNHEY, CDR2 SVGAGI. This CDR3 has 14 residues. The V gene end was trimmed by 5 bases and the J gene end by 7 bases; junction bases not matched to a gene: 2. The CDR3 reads CASSRLAGDGELFF. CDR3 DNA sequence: TGTGCCAGCAGTAGACTAGCGGGAGACGGGGAGCTGTTTTTT.

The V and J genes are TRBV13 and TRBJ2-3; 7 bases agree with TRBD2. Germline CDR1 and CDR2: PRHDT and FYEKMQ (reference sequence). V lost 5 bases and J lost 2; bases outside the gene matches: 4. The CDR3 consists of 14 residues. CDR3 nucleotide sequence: TGTGCCAGCAGCCCGACTAGCCACACAGATACGCAGTATTTT. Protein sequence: CASSPTSHTDTQYF.

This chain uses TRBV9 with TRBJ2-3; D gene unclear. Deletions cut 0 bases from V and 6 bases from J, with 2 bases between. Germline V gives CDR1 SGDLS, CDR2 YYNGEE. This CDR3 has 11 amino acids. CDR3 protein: CASSVGDTQYF. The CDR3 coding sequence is TGTGCCAGCAGCGTAGGGGATACGCAGTATTTT. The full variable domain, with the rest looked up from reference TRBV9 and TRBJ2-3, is DSGVTQTPKHLITATGQRVTLRCSPRSGDLSVYWYQQSLDQGLQFLIQYYNGEERAKGNILERFSAQQFPDLHSELNLSSLELGDSALYFCASSVGDTQYFGPGTRLTVL.

The CDR3, as DNA: TGTGCCAGCAGTCAGGGAGGATATAGCAATCAGCCCCAGCATTTT. Protein sequence: CASSQGGYSNQPQHF. V and J are TRBV6-5 and TRBJ1-5, with a possible D match to TRBD1 (5 bases). This CDR3 has 15 residues. Trimming removed 5 bases from V and 0 bases from J, with 11 bases in between. Germline CDR1 reads MNHEY; CDR2 reads SVGAGI.

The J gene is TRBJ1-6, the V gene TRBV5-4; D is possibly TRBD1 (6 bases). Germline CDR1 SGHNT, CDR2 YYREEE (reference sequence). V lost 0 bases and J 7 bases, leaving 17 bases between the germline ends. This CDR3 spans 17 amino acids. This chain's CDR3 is CASSLAWGGRKNSPLHF. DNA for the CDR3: TGTGCCAGCAGCTTGGCCTGGGGGGGGCGGAAGAATTCACCCCTCCACTTT.

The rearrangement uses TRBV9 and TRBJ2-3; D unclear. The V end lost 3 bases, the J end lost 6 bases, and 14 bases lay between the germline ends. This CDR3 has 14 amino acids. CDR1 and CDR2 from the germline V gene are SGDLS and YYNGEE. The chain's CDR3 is CASSEKGSWDTQYF. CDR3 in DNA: TGTGCCAGCAGCGAGAAAGGTTCTTGGGATACGCAGTATTTT.

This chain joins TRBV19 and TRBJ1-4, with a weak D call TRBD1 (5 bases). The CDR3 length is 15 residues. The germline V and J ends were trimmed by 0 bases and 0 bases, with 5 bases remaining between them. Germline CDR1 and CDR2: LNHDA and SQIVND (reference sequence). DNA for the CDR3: TGTGCCAGTAGTATAGAGACAGCAACTAATGAAAAACTGTTTTTT. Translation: CASSIETATNEKLFF.

DNA of the CDR3: TGTGCCAGTAGTAGAACCGGGACAGCTTACGAGCAGTACGTC. It specifies CASSRTGTAYEQYV. The gene calls are TRBV19 and TRBJ2-7; 7 nucleotides line up with TRBD1. V lost 4 bases to trimming and J lost 4 bases; unmatched junction nucleotides: 7. The CDR3 runs to 14 residues. Germline CDR1 LNHDA, CDR2 SQIVND (reference sequence).

As DNA, the CDR3 is TGTGCCTGGGCCGCCGTGGGTGGAGGGAGCGGCTACACCTTC. This codes for CAWAAVGGGSGYTF. This rearrangement joins TRBV30 to TRBJ1-2; D is undetermined. This CDR3 spans 14 amino acids. Germline V gene lookup returns CDR1 GTSNPN and CDR2 SVGIG (reference sequence). Trimming shortened V by 5 bases and J by 8 bases, and 21 bases separated the two germline ends. Filled out from reference TRBV30 and TRBJ1-2, the complete variable domain reads SQTIHQWPATLVQPVGSPLSLECTVEGTSNPNLYWYRQAAGRGLQLLFYSVGIGQISSEVPQNLSASRPQDRQFILSSKKLLLSDSGFYLCAWAAVGGGSGYTFGSGTRLTVV.

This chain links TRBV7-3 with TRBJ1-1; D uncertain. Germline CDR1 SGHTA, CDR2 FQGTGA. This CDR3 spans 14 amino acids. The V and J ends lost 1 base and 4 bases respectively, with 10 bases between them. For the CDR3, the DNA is TGTGCCAGCAGCTTAATGGGGTCGAGCACTGAAGCTTTCTTT. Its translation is CASSLMGSSTEAFF.

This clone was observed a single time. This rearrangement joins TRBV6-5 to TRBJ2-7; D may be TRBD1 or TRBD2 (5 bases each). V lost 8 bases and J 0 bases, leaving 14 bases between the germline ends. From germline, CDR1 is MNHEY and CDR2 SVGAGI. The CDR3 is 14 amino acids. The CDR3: CASSGTAFSYEQYV. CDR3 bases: TGTGCCAGCTCCGGGACGGCCTTCTCCTACGAGCAGTACGTC.

The CDR3 sequence: CATRDSAKRKDGYTF. DNA for the CDR3: TGTGCCACAAGGGACAGCGCCAAACGGAAGGATGGCTACACCTTC. This chain connects TRBV19 to TRBJ1-2; 7 nucleotides match TRBD1. Per the germline V gene, CDR1 is LNHDA and CDR2 is SQIVND (reference sequence). With 10 bases clipped from V and 6 bases from J, the junction kept 17 bases outside the gene matches. This CDR3 is built from 15 residues.

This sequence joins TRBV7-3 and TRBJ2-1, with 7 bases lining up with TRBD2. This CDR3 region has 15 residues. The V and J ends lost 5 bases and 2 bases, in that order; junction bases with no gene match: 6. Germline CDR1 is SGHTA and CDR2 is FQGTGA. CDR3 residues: CASSLEGLAYNEQFF. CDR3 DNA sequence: TGTGCCAGCAGCCTTGAAGGACTAGCCTACAATGAGCAGTTCTTC. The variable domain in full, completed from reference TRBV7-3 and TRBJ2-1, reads GAGVSQTPSNKVTEKGKYVELRCDPISGHTALYWYRQSLGQGPEFLIYFQGTGAADDSGLPNDRFFAVRPEGSVSTLKIQRTERGDSAVYLCASSLEGLAYNEQFFGPGTRLTVL.

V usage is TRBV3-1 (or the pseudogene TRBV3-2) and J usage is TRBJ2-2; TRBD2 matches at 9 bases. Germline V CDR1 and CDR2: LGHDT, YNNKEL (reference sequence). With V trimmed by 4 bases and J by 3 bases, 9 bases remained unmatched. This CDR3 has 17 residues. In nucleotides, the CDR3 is TGTGCCAGCAGCCGCGCGGGGACTAGCTTAGACACCGGGGAGCTGTTTTTT. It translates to CASSRAGTSLDTGELFF.

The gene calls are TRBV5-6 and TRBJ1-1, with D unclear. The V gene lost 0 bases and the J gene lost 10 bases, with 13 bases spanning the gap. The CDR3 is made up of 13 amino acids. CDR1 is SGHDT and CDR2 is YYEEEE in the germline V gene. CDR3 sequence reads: CASSLVAGAPAFF. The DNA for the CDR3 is TGTGCCAGCAGCTTGGTGGCAGGAGCTCCAGCTTTCTTT. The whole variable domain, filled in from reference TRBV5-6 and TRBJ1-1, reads DAGVTQSPTHLIKTRGQQVTLRCSPKSGHDTVSWYQQALGQGPQFIFQYYEEEERQRGNFPDRFSGHQFPNYSSELNVNALLLGDSALYLCASSLVAGAPAFFGQGTRLTVV.

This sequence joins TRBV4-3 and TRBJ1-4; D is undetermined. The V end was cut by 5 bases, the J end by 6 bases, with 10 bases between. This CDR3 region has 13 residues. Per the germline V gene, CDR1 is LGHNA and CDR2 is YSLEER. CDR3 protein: CASSGNLYEKLFF. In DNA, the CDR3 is TGCGCCAGCAGCGGGAACTTATATGAAAAACTGTTTTTT.